Below are 17 T cell receptor beta chains sequenced from a single sample in a study of blood T cell repertoires in COVID-19. Clones were sequenced by immunoSEQ multiplex PCR, and TCRdb holds only the in-frame ones, with some missing. The sample holds a few hundred thousand clones, 70% to 90% seen once. The specimen sequenced was peripheral blood. Receptors were obtained from a human donor in a cohort sampled during active COVID-19.

The chain employs TRBV4-2 and TRBJ2-7; the match to TRBD2 covers 9 bases. This CDR3 comprises 16 residues. The V and J ends lost 0 bases and 1 base, in that order; junction bases with no gene match: 4. CDR1 LGHNA and CDR2 YNFKEQ come from the germline V gene. CDR3 in DNA: TGTGCCAGCAGCCAAGAAGGCGGGAGGGCTTCCTACGAGCAGTACTTC. Translated: CASSQEGGRASYEQYF.

The chain is built from TRBV5-1 and TRBJ2-5, with D uncertain. CDR1 is SGHRS and CDR2 is YFSETQ in the germline V gene. Trimming took off 4 bases at V and 2 bases at J, with 6 bases between the two ends. This CDR3 comprises 12 residues. DNA of the CDR3: TGCGCCAGCAGCCTAGTACAAGAGACCCAGTACTTC. Amino acid sequence: CASSLVQETQYF.

This clone was seen once. The chain recombines TRBV30 with TRBJ1-6; D is possibly TRBD1 (6 bases). The CDR3 length is 17 residues. Looked up from germline, CDR1 is GTSNPN and CDR2 is SVGIG (reference sequence). The V gene lost 0 bases and the J gene lost 8 bases, with 20 bases spanning the gap. The CDR3 region has the DNA TGTGCCTGGAGTGTATCGCGTTGGCAGGGGAGACATTCACCCCTCCACTTT. This codes for CAWSVSRWQGRHSPLHF.

The CDR3 here is CASSVDTTSEQFF. CDR3 coding DNA: TGTGCCAGCAGCGTAGACACCACCTCGGAGCAGTTCTTC. The V gene is TRBV9, the J gene TRBJ2-1; D call uncertain. V lost 0 bases to trimming and J lost 10 bases, with 11 bases between them. CDR1 SGDLS and CDR2 YYNGEE come from the germline V gene. The CDR3 is 13 amino acids.

V is TRBV2 and J is TRBJ1-1; D call uncertain. Germline V gene lookup returns CDR1 SNHLY and CDR2 FYNNEI. The CDR3 spans 13 residues. Between the trimmed V and J ends, which lost 8 bases and 0 bases, there was a span of 10 bases. The CDR3 protein is CASGQYMNTEAFF. DNA for the CDR3: TGTGCCAGCGGGCAGTACATGAACACTGAAGCTTTCTTT.

V usage is TRBV19 and J usage is TRBJ1-1; D unresolved. CDR1 and CDR2 from the germline V gene are LNHDA and SQIVND (reference sequence). The V end was cut by 2 bases, the J end by 3 bases, with 7 bases between. The CDR3 is 13 amino acids. CDR3 amino acids: CASSILLYTEAFF. The DNA for the CDR3 is TGTGCCAGTAGTATACTACTCTACACTGAAGCTTTCTTT.

V and J are TRBV9 and TRBJ2-2; a possible D gene is TRBD2 (6 bases). The ends were cut back, 0 bases at V and 2 bases at J, with 14 bases in the middle. Germline V gives CDR1 SGDLS, CDR2 YYNGEE. This CDR3 has 17 residues. CDR3 nucleotides: TGTGCCAGCAGCGTAGGGGGCGGGACGGAAAACACCGGGGAGCTGTTTTTT. This gives the protein CASSVGGGTENTGELFF.

V and J are TRBV30 and TRBJ2-1; a weak D match, TRBD1 (5 bases). Germline V gene sequence: CDR1 GTSNPN, CDR2 SVGIG (reference sequence). This CDR3 comprises 12 residues. V was trimmed by 0 bases and J by 11 bases, leaving 11 bases between them. CDR3 coding DNA: TGTGCCTGGAGTGTAGGGGCGAAGAAGCAGTTCTTC. This gives the protein CAWSVGAKKQFF. The full variable domain, with the rest looked up from reference TRBV30 and TRBJ2-1, is SQTIHQWPATLVQPVGSPLSLECTVEGTSNPNLYWYRQAAGRGLQLLFYSVGIGQISSEVPQNLSASRPQDRQFILSSKKLLLSDSGFYLCAWSVGAKKQFFGPGTRLTVL.

This chain connects TRBV19 to TRBJ2-2, with a possible D match to TRBD1 (5 bases). Germline V gene sequence: CDR1 LNHDA, CDR2 SQIVND (reference sequence). The V end lost 1 base, the J end lost 6 bases, and 12 bases lay between the germline ends. The length of the CDR3 is 15 residues. This CDR3 is CASSIGKGLPGELFF. In DNA form, the CDR3 reads TGTGCCAGTAGTATAGGCAAGGGGCTGCCCGGGGAGCTGTTTTTT.

The rearrangement uses TRBV2 and TRBJ2-7, with D unresolved. From germline, CDR1 is SNHLY and CDR2 FYNNEI. The CDR3 covers 11 residues. V was shortened by 6 bases and J by 6 bases, with 9 bases between the two germline ends. CDR3 in amino acids: CASSPLIEQYF. CDR3 sequence (DNA): TGTGCCAGCAGCCCTTTAATCGAGCAGTACTTC.

The J gene is TRBJ2-5, the V gene TRBV2; 12 bases map to TRBD2. The CDR3 loop spans 16 amino acids. Germline loops: CDR1 SNHLY, CDR2 FYNNEI. Trimming cost V 4 bases and J 6 bases; bases outside gene matches: 9. The CDR3 loop reads CASSARLAGVLKTQYF. The CDR3 DNA sequence: TGTGCCAGCAGTGCCAGACTAGCGGGAGTTTTGAAGACCCAGTACTTC. Based on the CDR3 plus reference TRBV2 and TRBJ2-5, the full variable domain is EPEVTQTPSHQVTQMGQEVILRCVPISNHLYFYWYRQILGQKVEFLVSFYNNEISEKSEIFDDQFSVERPDGSNFTLKIRSTKLEDSAMYFCASSARLAGVLKTQYFGPGTRLLVL.

The chain combines TRBV30 with TRBJ2-1, with 10 bases aligning to TRBD2. This CDR3 comprises 13 residues. V was pared by 8 bases and J by 8 bases, with 9 bases of the junction left unmatched. CDR1 is GTSNPN, CDR2 SVGIG, per germline (reference sequence). CDR3 DNA sequence: TGTGCCGGAACTAGCGGGGTTTCTTATGAGCAGTTCTTC. Translation gives CAGTSGVSYEQFF.

This chain uses TRBV7-9 with TRBJ1-3, with no clear D. The CDR3 covers 14 residues. Trimming took 8 bases from V and 3 from J, leaving 14 bases between them. CDR1 and CDR2 from the germline V gene are SEHNR and FQNEAQ (reference sequence). CDR3 amino acids: CASAQLGVGNTIYF. The CDR3 DNA reads as TGTGCCAGCGCGCAGTTAGGAGTTGGAAACACCATATATTTT.

The chain carries TRBV28 and TRBJ1-5, with 7 positions matching TRBD1. The CDR3 length is 15 residues. Germline CDR1 and CDR2: MDHEN and SYDVKM. With V trimmed by 5 bases and J by 0 bases, 4 bases remained unmatched. DNA for the CDR3: TGTGCCAGCAGTGGGACAGTTTATAGCAATCAGCCCCAGCATTTT. Its protein is CASSGTVYSNQPQHF.

The chain recombines TRBV7-2 with TRBJ2-3; D ambiguous. Trimming pared 2 bases from V and 6 bases from J, leaving 9 bases between. This CDR3 has 13 amino acids. CDR1 SGHTA and CDR2 FQGNSA come from the germline V gene. The CDR3 is CASSLNMRDTQYF. DNA for the CDR3: TGTGCCAGCAGCTTAAACATGAGGGATACGCAGTATTTT.

This clone was recorded only once. The chain has TRBV5-8 and TRBJ2-5; TRBD1 might be the D (8 bases). Per germline, CDR1 SGHTS and CDR2 YDEGEE. V was trimmed by 3 bases and J by 4 bases, leaving 13 bases between them. This CDR3 region has 14 residues. The CDR3 reads CASSSDREGETQYF. In nucleotides, the CDR3 is TGTGCCAGCAGCTCGGACAGGGAGGGAGAGACCCAGTACTTC.

The chain uses TRBV27 and TRBJ2-1; D unclear. This CDR3 has 12 amino acids. V shed 7 bases and J shed 5 bases, with 9 bases lying between them. Germline V lookup: CDR1 MNHEY, CDR2 SMNVEV (reference sequence). DNA for the CDR3: TGTGCCAGCATGGTAGGAGACAATGAGCAGTTCTTC. It translates to CASMVGDNEQFF.